These T cell receptor beta chains were read from a single sample in a study of control samples from healthy donors and cancer patients. Libraries were prepared by immunoSEQ multiplex PCR; TCRdb keeps only in-frame clonotypes and omits some of them. The table lists approximately 97,000 clones, roughly 94% of them singletons, with 2% to 3% in the top ten. Sequenced material: blood. Source of these receptors: a woman between 18 and 29 years old in good health. The CDR3 runs from the conserved cysteine through the conserved F or W. Fields, in order: CDR3 protein, CDR3 DNA, J gene, clone size, CDR3 length, V gene, D gene. D genes are given only for firm matches. The size entry is marked missing in some rows and otherwise reads once, few, many or a size class.

CDR3aa: CASSLYNEQFF
CDR3nt: TGTGCCAGCAGTCTCTACAATGAGCAGTTCTTC
j_gene: TRBJ2-1
abundance: -
len: 11
v_gene: TRBV12-3/TRBV12-4
d_gene: -

CDR3aa: CASSPESSTDTQYF
CDR3nt: TGTGCCAGCAGCCCCGAAAGCAGCACAGATACGCAGTATTTT
j_gene: TRBJ2-3
abundance: once
len: 14
v_gene: TRBV7-2
d_gene: -

CDR3aa: CASSLIEYGYTF
CDR3nt: TGTGCCAGCAGCCTTATCGAGTATGGCTACACCTTC
j_gene: TRBJ1-2
abundance: many
len: 12
v_gene: TRBV6-6
d_gene: -

CDR3aa: CATSDRDRVKETQYF
CDR3nt: TGTGCCACCAGTGACCGGGACAGGGTGAAGGAGACCCAGTACTTC
j_gene: TRBJ2-5
abundance: -
len: 15
v_gene: TRBV24-1
d_gene: TRBD1

CDR3aa: CASSTTGVTGNTIYF
CDR3nt: TGTGCCAGCAGCACGACAGGGGTAACTGGAAACACCATATATTTT
j_gene: TRBJ1-3
abundance: -
len: 15
v_gene: TRBV7-2
d_gene: TRBD1

CDR3aa: CASSQVQGESPLHF
CDR3nt: TGTGCCAGCAGCCAAGTACAGGGAGAGTCACCCCTCCACTTT
j_gene: TRBJ1-6
abundance: once
len: 14
v_gene: TRBV14
d_gene: -

CDR3aa: CASSYSGDTRNTIYF
CDR3nt: TGTGCCAGCAGTTACTCGGGGGACACCAGAAACACCATATATTTT
j_gene: TRBJ1-3
abundance: -
len: 15
v_gene: TRBV6-5
d_gene: -

CDR3aa: CASTMWGRANTGELFF
CDR3nt: TGTGCCAGTACCATGTGGGGGAGGGCCAACACCGGGGAGCTGTTTTTT
j_gene: TRBJ2-2
abundance: -
len: 16
v_gene: TRBV19
d_gene: TRBD2

CDR3aa: CASSEASGLAGEQYF
CDR3nt: TGTGCCAGCAGTGAAGCTTCCGGACTAGCGGGTGAGCAGTACTTC
j_gene: TRBJ2-7
abundance: -
len: 15
v_gene: TRBV6-1
d_gene: TRBD2

CDR3aa: CASSLSLAGNQPQHF
CDR3nt: TGTGCCAGCAGTTTATCATTGGCGGGCAATCAGCCCCAGCATTTT
j_gene: TRBJ1-5
abundance: -
len: 15
v_gene: TRBV28
d_gene: -

CDR3aa: CSVDFREPIYNEQFF
CDR3nt: TGCAGCGTTGACTTCAGGGAACCTATCTACAATGAGCAGTTCTTC
j_gene: TRBJ2-1
abundance: -
len: 15
v_gene: TRBV29-1
d_gene: -

CDR3aa: CASSIVVSGTDEQFF
CDR3nt: TGTGCCAGTAGTATAGTCGTTAGCGGGACCGATGAGCAGTTCTTC
j_gene: TRBJ2-1
abundance: -
len: 15
v_gene: TRBV19
d_gene: TRBD2

CDR3aa: CASSQGLPGISWGYYGYTF
CDR3nt: TGTGCCAGCAGCCAAGGTCTACCGGGGATATCATGGGGGTACTATGGCTACACCTTC
j_gene: TRBJ1-2
abundance: -
len: 19
v_gene: TRBV14
d_gene: -

CDR3aa: CASSELNIFNQPQHF
CDR3nt: TGTGCCAGCAGTGAATTGAATATCTTCAATCAGCCCCAGCATTTT
j_gene: TRBJ1-5
abundance: -
len: 15
v_gene: TRBV25-1
d_gene: -

CDR3aa: CAITQGLDGNTIYF
CDR3nt: TGTGCCATCACCCAGGGGCTCGATGGAAACACCATATATTTT
j_gene: TRBJ1-3
abundance: few
len: 14
v_gene: TRBV10-3
d_gene: -

CDR3aa: CASSVDPQEGIDTEAFF
CDR3nt: TGTGCCAGCAGCGTAGACCCACAGGAGGGAATTGACACTGAAGCTTTCTTT
j_gene: TRBJ1-1
abundance: -
len: 17
v_gene: TRBV9
d_gene: -

CDR3aa: CASSLMGVQGYTF
CDR3nt: TGTGCCAGCAGCTTGATGGGGGTTCAAGGCTACACCTTC
j_gene: TRBJ1-2
abundance: -
len: 13
v_gene: TRBV5-4
d_gene: -

CDR3aa: CASSVVTGPNEQFF
CDR3nt: TGTGCCAGCAGCGTAGTCACAGGGCCCAATGAGCAGTTCTTC
j_gene: TRBJ2-1
abundance: -
len: 14
v_gene: TRBV9
d_gene: -

CDR3aa: CASSSTWIQPQHF
CDR3nt: TGTGCCAGCAGCTCAACCTGGATACAGCCCCAGCATTTT
j_gene: TRBJ1-5
abundance: -
len: 13
v_gene: TRBV7-4
d_gene: -

CDR3aa: CASSGTRGGYTF
CDR3nt: TGTGCCAGCAGCGGAACCAGAGGTGGCTACACCTTC
j_gene: TRBJ1-2
abundance: once
len: 12
v_gene: TRBV9
d_gene: -

CDR3aa: CASSVAGGPIDEQYF
CDR3nt: TGTGCCAGCAGCGTAGCGGGAGGGCCTATCGACGAGCAGTACTTC
j_gene: TRBJ2-7
abundance: -
len: 15
v_gene: TRBV9
d_gene: TRBD2

CDR3aa: CASSPTPRTAYNEQFF
CDR3nt: TGTGCCAGCAGCCCAACACCCCGGACAGCCTACAATGAGCAGTTCTTC
j_gene: TRBJ2-1
abundance: -
len: 16
v_gene: TRBV11-3
d_gene: -

CDR3aa: CASSYVSGRQPQHF
CDR3nt: TGTGCCAGCAGTTACGTTTCTGGACGGCAGCCCCAGCATTTT
j_gene: TRBJ1-5
abundance: -
len: 14
v_gene: TRBV6-5
d_gene: -

CDR3aa: CASRRSLDQPQHF
CDR3nt: TGTGCCAGCAGAAGGTCTTTAGATCAGCCCCAGCATTTT
j_gene: TRBJ1-5
abundance: once
len: 13
v_gene: TRBV21-1
d_gene: -

CDR3aa: CATSDPDRVYTDTQYF
CDR3nt: TGTGCCACCAGTGATCCGGACAGGGTTTATACAGATACGCAGTATTTT
j_gene: TRBJ2-3
abundance: -
len: 16
v_gene: TRBV24-1
d_gene: TRBD1

CDR3aa: CASSLVGGQRYEQYF
CDR3nt: TGTGCCAGCAGCTTGGTGGGTGGACAGCGCTACGAGCAGTACTTC
j_gene: TRBJ2-7
abundance: -
len: 15
v_gene: TRBV5-4
d_gene: -

CDR3aa: CAWSFQGFRSTEAFF
CDR3nt: TGTGCCTGGAGTTTTCAGGGGTTTAGAAGCACTGAAGCTTTCTTT
j_gene: TRBJ1-1
abundance: -
len: 15
v_gene: TRBV30
d_gene: -

CDR3aa: CASSLNREETQYF
CDR3nt: TGTGCCAGCAGCTTAAACAGGGAAGAGACCCAGTACTTC
j_gene: TRBJ2-5
abundance: -
len: 13
v_gene: TRBV7-3
d_gene: -

CDR3aa: CASKGTGGFNEQFF
CDR3nt: TGCGCCAGCAAGGGGACAGGGGGATTCAATGAGCAGTTCTTC
j_gene: TRBJ2-1
abundance: -
len: 14
v_gene: TRBV5-1
d_gene: TRBD1

CDR3aa: CASSHPLSGRANEQFF
CDR3nt: TGTGCCAGCAGCCACCCACTTAGCGGGAGGGCGAATGAGCAGTTCTTC
j_gene: TRBJ2-1
abundance: once
len: 16
v_gene: TRBV4-2
d_gene: TRBD2

CDR3aa: CASSYSGSNQPQHF
CDR3nt: TGTGCCAGCAGTTACTCAGGAAGCAATCAGCCCCAGCATTTT
j_gene: TRBJ1-5
abundance: few
len: 14
v_gene: TRBV6-5
d_gene: -

CDR3aa: CASSTRTGEPQHF
CDR3nt: TGTGCCAGCAGCACCCGGACCGGGGAGCCCCAGCATTTT
j_gene: TRBJ1-5
abundance: -
len: 13
v_gene: TRBV9
d_gene: -

CDR3aa: CAIRDTVTSGNTIYF
CDR3nt: TGTGCCATTAGGGACACGGTTACCTCTGGAAACACCATATATTTT
j_gene: TRBJ1-3
abundance: -
len: 15
v_gene: TRBV10-3
d_gene: -